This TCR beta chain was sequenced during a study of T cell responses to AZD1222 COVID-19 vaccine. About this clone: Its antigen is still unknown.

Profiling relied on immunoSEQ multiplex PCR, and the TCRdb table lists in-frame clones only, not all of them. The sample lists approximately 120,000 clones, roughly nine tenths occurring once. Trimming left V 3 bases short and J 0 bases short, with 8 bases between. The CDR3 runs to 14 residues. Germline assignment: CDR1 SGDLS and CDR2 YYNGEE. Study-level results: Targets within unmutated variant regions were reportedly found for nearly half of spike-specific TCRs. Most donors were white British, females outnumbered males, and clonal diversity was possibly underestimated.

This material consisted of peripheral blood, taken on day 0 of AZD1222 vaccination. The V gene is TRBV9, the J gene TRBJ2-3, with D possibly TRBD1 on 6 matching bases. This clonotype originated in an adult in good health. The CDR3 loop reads CASSGQVSTDTQYF. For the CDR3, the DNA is TGTGCCAGCAGCGGACAGGTCAGCACAGATACGCAGTATTTT.